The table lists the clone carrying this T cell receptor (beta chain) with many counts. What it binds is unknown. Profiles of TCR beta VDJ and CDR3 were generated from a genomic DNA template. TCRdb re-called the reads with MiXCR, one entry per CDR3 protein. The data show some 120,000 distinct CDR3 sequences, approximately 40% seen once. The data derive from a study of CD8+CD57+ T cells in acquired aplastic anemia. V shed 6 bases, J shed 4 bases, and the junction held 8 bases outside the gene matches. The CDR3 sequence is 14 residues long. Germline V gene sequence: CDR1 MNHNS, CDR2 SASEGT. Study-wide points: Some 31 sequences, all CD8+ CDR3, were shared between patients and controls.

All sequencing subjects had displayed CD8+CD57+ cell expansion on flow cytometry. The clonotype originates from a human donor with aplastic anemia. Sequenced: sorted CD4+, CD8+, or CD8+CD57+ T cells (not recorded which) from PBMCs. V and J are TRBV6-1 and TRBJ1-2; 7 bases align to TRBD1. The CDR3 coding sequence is TGTGCCAGCAGACTTGACAGGGTTCGCTATGGCTACACCTTC. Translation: CASRLDRVRYGYTF.